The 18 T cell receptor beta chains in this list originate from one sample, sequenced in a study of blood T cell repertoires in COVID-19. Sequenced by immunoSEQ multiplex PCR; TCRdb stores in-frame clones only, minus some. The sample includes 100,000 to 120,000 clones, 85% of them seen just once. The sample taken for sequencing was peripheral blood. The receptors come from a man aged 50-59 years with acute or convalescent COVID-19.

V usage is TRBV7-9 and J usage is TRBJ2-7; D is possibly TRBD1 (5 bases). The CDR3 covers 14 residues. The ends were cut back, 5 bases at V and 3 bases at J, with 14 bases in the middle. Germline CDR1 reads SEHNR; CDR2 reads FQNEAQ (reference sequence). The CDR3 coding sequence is TGTGCCAGCAGCCTCAAAGGGGATATCTACGAGCAGTACTTC. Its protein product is CASSLKGDIYEQYF.

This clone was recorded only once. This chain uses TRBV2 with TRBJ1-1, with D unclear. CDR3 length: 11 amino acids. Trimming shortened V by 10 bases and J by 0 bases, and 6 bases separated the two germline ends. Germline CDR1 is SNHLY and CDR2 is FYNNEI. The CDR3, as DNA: TGTGCCAACACACTGAACACTGAAGCTTTCTTT. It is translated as CANTLNTEAFF.

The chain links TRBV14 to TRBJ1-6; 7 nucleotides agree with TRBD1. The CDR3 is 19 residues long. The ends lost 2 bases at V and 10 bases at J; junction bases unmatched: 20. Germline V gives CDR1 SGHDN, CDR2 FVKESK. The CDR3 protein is CASSQHLGRGTSKGSPLHF. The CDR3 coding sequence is TGTGCCAGCAGCCAACATCTCGGCAGGGGGACATCCAAGGGGTCACCCCTCCACTTT.

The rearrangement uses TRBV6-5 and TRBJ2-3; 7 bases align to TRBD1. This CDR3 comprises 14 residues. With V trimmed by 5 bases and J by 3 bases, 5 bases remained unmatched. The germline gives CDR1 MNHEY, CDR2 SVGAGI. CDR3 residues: CASSPGTETDTQYF. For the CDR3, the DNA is TGTGCCAGCAGTCCCGGGACAGAGACAGATACGCAGTATTTT.

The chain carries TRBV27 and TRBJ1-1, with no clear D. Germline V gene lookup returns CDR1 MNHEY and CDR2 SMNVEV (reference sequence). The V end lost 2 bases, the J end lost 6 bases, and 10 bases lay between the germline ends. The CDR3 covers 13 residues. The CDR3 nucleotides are TGTGCCAGCAGTTTAATGAGGGAGTCTGAAGCTTTCTTT. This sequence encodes CASSLMRESEAFF.

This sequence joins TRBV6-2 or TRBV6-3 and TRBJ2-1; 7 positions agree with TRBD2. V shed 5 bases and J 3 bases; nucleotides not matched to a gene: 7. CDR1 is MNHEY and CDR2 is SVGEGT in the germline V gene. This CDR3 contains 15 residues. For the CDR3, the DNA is TGTGCCAGCAGTGGCCGGGACTACGGCTACAATGAGCAGTTCTTC. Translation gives CASSGRDYGYNEQFF.

CDR3 residues: CASSQGLAGGGSRTGELFF. CDR3 DNA sequence: TGTGCCAGCAGCCAAGGACTAGCGGGAGGCGGGTCACGGACCGGGGAGCTGTTTTTT. V gene TRBV3-1 (or the pseudogene TRBV3-2) combines with J gene TRBJ2-2, with 13 nucleotides matching TRBD2. The CDR3 has 19 residues. The V gene end was trimmed by 1 base and the J gene end by 5 bases; junction bases not matched to a gene: 10. Germline lookup yields CDR1 LGHDT and CDR2 YNNKEL (reference sequence).

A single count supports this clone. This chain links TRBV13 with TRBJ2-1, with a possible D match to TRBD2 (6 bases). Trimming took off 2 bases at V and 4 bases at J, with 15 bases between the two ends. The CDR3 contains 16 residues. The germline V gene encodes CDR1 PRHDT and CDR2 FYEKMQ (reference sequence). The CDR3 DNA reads TGTGCCAGCAGCTTATTGGCGGGGACTCAGTACAATGAGCAGTTCTTC. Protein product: CASSLLAGTQYNEQFF.

Written as DNA, the CDR3 is TGTGCCATCAGTAGGGACAGGGCGAATACTTTCTTT. As protein: CAISRDRANTFF. This chain connects TRBV10-3 to TRBJ1-1; TRBD1 matches at 9 bases. With 5 bases clipped from V and 12 bases from J, the junction kept 7 bases outside the gene matches. Germline lookup yields CDR1 ENHRY and CDR2 SYGVKD. The CDR3 consists of 12 residues.

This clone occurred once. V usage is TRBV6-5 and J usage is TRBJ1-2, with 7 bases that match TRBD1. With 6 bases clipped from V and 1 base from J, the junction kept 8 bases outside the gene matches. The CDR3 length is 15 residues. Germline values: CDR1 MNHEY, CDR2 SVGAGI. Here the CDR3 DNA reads TGTGCCAGCAGAGCACCCGGGACAGATAACTATGGCTACACCTTC. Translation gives CASRAPGTDNYGYTF.

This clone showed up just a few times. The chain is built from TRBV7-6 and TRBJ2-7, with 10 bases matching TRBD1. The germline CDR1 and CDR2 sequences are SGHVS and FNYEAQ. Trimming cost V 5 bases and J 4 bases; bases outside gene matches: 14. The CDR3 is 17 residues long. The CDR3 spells CASSLTPGQGLLYEQYF. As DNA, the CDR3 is TGTGCCAGCAGCCTTACACCGGGACAGGGGTTGTTATACGAGCAGTACTTC.

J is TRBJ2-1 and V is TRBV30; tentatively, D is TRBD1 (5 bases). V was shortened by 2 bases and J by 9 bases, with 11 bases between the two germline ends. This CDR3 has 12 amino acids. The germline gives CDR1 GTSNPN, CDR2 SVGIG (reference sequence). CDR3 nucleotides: TGTGCCTGGAGTAGGGGAAACTTTGAGCAGTTCTTC. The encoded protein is CAWSRGNFEQFF.

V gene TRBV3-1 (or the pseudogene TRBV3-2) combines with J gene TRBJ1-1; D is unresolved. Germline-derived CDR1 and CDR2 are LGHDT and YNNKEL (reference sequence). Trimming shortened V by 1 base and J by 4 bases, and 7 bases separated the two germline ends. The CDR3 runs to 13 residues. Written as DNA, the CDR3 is TGTGCCAGCAGCCAAGGGGCTGGCACTGAAGCTTTCTTT. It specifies CASSQGAGTEAFF.

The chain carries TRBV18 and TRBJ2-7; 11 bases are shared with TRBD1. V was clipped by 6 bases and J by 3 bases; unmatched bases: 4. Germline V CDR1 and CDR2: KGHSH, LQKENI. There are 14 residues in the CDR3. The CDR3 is CASSVGTGGYEQYF. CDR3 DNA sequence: TGTGCCAGCTCTGTGGGGACAGGGGGCTACGAGCAGTACTTC. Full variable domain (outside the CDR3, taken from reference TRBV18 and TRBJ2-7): NAGVMQNPRHLVRRRGQEARLRCSPMKGHSHVYWYRQLPEEGLKFMVYLQKENIIDESGMPKERFSAEFPKEGPSILRIQQVVRGDSAAYFCASSVGTGGYEQYFGPGTRLTVT.

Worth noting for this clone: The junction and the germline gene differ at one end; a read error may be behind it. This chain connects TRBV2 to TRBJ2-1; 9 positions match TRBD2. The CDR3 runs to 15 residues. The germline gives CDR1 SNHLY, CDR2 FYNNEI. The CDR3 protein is CARRGGGAKYNEQFF. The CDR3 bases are TGTGCCCGCAGGGGCGGGGGGGCCAAGTACAATGAGCAGTTCTTC.

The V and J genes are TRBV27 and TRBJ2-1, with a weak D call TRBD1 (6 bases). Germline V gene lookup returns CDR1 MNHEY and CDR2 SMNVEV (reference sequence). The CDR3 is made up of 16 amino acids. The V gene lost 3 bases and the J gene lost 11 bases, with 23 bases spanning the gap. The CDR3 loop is CASSLGQGYLFGKQFF. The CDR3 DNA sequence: TGTGCCAGCAGTTTGGGGCAGGGGTACCTTTTCGGAAAGCAGTTCTTC.

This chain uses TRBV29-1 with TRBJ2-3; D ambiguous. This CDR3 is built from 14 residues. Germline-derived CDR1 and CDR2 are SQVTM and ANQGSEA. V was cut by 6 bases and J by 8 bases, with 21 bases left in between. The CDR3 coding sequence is TGCAGCGTAAAAAGAGACTCACCTCGCGCTACGCAGTATTTT. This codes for CSVKRDSPRATQYF.

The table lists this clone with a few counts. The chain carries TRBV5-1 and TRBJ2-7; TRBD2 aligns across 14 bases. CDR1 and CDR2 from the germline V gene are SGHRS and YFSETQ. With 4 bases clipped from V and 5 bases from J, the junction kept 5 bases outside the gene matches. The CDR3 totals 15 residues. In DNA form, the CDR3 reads TGCGCCAGCAGCCAGGGACTAGCGGGAGTGGACGAGCAGTACTTC. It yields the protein CASSQGLAGVDEQYF.